The 18 T cell receptor beta chains presented below share a single source sample, sequenced in a study of Ad26.COV2.S vaccination and SARS-CoV-2 variants. This sample's treatment: approximately 18 received Ad26.COV2.S at low or high dose, single or two shots; 5 received placebo; per-sample allocation not given. Specimen acquisition occurred on day 63 following the initial vaccine or placebo injection. Some clones are missing from TCRdb's copy, which holds only in-frame ones; the method was immunoSEQ multiplex PCR. The data hold around 300,000 clones, with roughly 91% observed a single time. Sequences were derived from peripheral blood, sampled in a trial of Ad26.COV2.S vaccine versus placebo. These receptors all come from a person between 18 and 59 years old who received the Ad26.COV2.S COVID-19 vaccine or a placebo.

The chain links TRBV29-1 to TRBJ1-2; tentative D call: TRBD1 (5 bases). The germline V and J ends were trimmed by 4 bases and 2 bases, with 8 bases remaining between them. This CDR3 has 12 residues. CDR1 and CDR2 (germline): SQVTM, ANQGSEA. This CDR3 reads CSVADRNYGYTF. The CDR3 coding sequence is TGCAGCGTTGCAGACAGAAACTATGGCTACACCTTC.

The chain is built from TRBV5-4 and TRBJ2-7, with D hard to call. The CDR3 spans 13 residues. Trimming cost V 2 bases and J 6 bases, with 12 bases left between them. Per the germline V gene, CDR1 is SGHNT and CDR2 is YYREEE (reference sequence). This chain's CDR3 is CASSLLPPSEQYF. The CDR3 nucleotides are TGTGCCAGCAGCTTACTCCCCCCCTCCGAGCAGTACTTC.

The chain recombines TRBV6-5 with TRBJ2-7; D assignment may be TRBD1 or TRBD2 (6 bases each). Germline CDR1 reads MNHEY; CDR2 reads SVGAGI. This CDR3 has 14 amino acids. V was shortened by 4 bases and J by 4 bases, with 14 bases between the two germline ends. The DNA for the CDR3 is TGTGCCAGCAGTTCCGGGGGCGCAAGGTACGAGCAGTACTTC. It specifies CASSSGGARYEQYF.

The rearrangement links TRBV5-8 to TRBJ1-4; 8 nucleotides match TRBD1. V trimming: 5 bases; J trimming: 8 bases; junction bases outside the gene matches: 17. Germline loops: CDR1 SGHTS, CDR2 YDEGEE. The CDR3 has 17 residues. The CDR3 spells CASSSGTGIQLREKLFF. The DNA of the CDR3 is TGTGCCAGCAGTTCCGGGACAGGCATCCAACTACGAGAAAAACTGTTTTTT.

The chain combines TRBV19 with TRBJ2-7; D possibly uses TRBD1 or TRBD2 (5 bases each). Trimming removed 7 bases from V and 0 bases from J, with 13 bases in between. The CDR3 runs to 14 residues. Looked up from germline, CDR1 is LNHDA and CDR2 is SQIVND (reference sequence). The CDR3 spells CASKRRDRSYEQYF. The CDR3 DNA follows: TGTGCCAGTAAACGAAGGGACCGCTCCTACGAGCAGTACTTC.

This rearrangement joins TRBV6-1 to TRBJ1-5, with 7 bases aligning to TRBD1. The CDR3 spans 15 residues. The germline V gene encodes CDR1 MNHNS and CDR2 SASEGT. Trimming removed 3 bases from V and 3 bases from J; junction bases left unmatched: 5. The CDR3 bases are TGTGCCAGCAGTGATCCTGGGACAGTCAATCAGCCCCAGCATTTT. Translated, it gives CASSDPGTVNQPQHF.

This chain connects TRBV12-5 to TRBJ2-7; 8 bases match TRBD1. The ends lost 2 bases at V and 1 base at J; junction bases unmatched: 10. Germline lookup yields CDR1 LGHNT and CDR2 FRNRAP. There are 17 residues in the CDR3. CDR3 sequence (DNA): TGTGCTAGTGGTTTGATTCCCCTGACAGGGGAATCCTACGAGCAGTACTTC. Translated, it gives CASGLIPLTGESYEQYF.

V and J are TRBV19 and TRBJ2-3; possibly TRBD1 for D (7 bases). Germline V gene sequence: CDR1 LNHDA, CDR2 SQIVND (reference sequence). Trimming shortened V by 6 bases and J by 4 bases, and 17 bases separated the two germline ends. The CDR3 loop spans 15 amino acids. The CDR3 reads CASRTLQGRSDTQYF. In DNA, the CDR3 is TGTGCCAGTAGGACTTTACAGGGGAGGTCAGATACGCAGTATTTT.

V gene TRBV19 combines with J gene TRBJ2-7; D might be TRBD1 (5 bases). This CDR3 has 16 amino acids. From germline, CDR1 is LNHDA and CDR2 SQIVND (reference sequence). V dropped 4 bases and J dropped 6 bases, with 22 bases sitting between them. In DNA, the CDR3 is TGTGCCAGTAGTAGGGATGGGGCTTCAGGTACTTTCGAGCAGTACTTC. Encoded protein: CASSRDGASGTFEQYF.

The chain couples TRBV5-1 to TRBJ2-5; 7 bases align to TRBD2. CDR1 is SGHRS and CDR2 is YFSETQ in the germline V gene. V trimming: 0 bases; J trimming: 5 bases; junction bases outside the gene matches: 7. The CDR3 covers 15 residues. CDR3 sequence: CASSLGGGRVETQYF. CDR3 nucleotides: TGCGCCAGCAGCTTGGGTGGCGGGAGAGTGGAGACCCAGTACTTC.

Here the CDR3 reads CASSLVFAGGAREQYF. The CDR3 DNA is TGCGCCAGCAGCTTGGTATTCGCGGGGGGGGCCCGGGAGCAGTACTTC. The V and J genes are TRBV5-1 and TRBJ2-7, with 9 bases aligning to TRBD2. CDR1 SGHRS and CDR2 YFSETQ come from the germline V gene. The CDR3 is 16 amino acids. V dropped 0 bases and J dropped 7; count of bases not matched to a gene: 11.

This clone was observed a single time. The gene calls are TRBV7-8 and TRBJ2-4; 8 bases fit TRBD2. The CDR3 totals 14 residues. In germline, CDR1 is SGHVS, CDR2 FQNEAQ. V was pared by 5 bases and J by 7 bases, with 7 bases of the junction left unmatched. The CDR3 sequence: CASSDGTSGNIQYF. The CDR3 DNA is TGTGCCAGCAGCGACGGGACTAGTGGGAACATTCAGTACTTC.

J is TRBJ1-2 and V is TRBV29-1; no definite D call. Germline V lookup: CDR1 SQVTM, CDR2 ANQGSEA. The CDR3 contains 13 residues. Trimming cost V 0 bases and J 6 bases, with 11 bases left between them. CDR3 region: CSVEDWGPNGYTF. CDR3 DNA: TGCAGCGTTGAAGACTGGGGTCCGAATGGCTACACCTTC.

The chain carries TRBV5-1 and TRBJ2-7; no reliable D call. The CDR3 has 15 residues. Trimming took off 4 bases at V and 2 bases at J, with 16 bases between the two ends. Per the germline V gene, CDR1 is SGHRS and CDR2 is YFSETQ. CDR3 in DNA: TGCGCCAGCAGCACCCTACTCGGCCTGGCCTACGAGCAGTACTTC. Protein product: CASSTLLGLAYEQYF. Variable domain in full (rest from reference TRBV5-1 and TRBJ2-7): KAGVTQTPRYLIKTRGQQVTLSCSPISGHRSVSWYQQTPGQGLQFLFEYFSETQRNKGNFPGRFSGRQFSNSRSEMNVSTLELGDSALYLCASSTLLGLAYEQYFGPGTRLTVT.

This chain uses TRBV6-2 or TRBV6-3 with TRBJ1-5, with a possible D match to TRBD1 (6 bases). V was pared by 2 bases and J by 0 bases, with 11 bases between. CDR3 length: 16 amino acids. Germline lookup yields CDR1 MNHEY and CDR2 SVGEGT. The CDR3 sequence is CASSYSGQYSNQPQHF. The CDR3 DNA follows: TGTGCCAGCAGTTACAGCGGACAGTATAGCAATCAGCCCCAGCATTTT.

The chain carries TRBV5-1 and TRBJ2-3; D might be TRBD1 (7 bases). The V gene lost 5 bases and the J gene lost 4 bases, with 20 bases spanning the gap. The CDR3 spans 16 residues. In germline, CDR1 is SGHRS, CDR2 YFSETQ. The CDR3 spells CASRVGGGSFADTQYF. Here the CDR3 DNA reads TGCGCCAGCAGGGTTGGAGGGGGCTCGTTCGCAGATACGCAGTATTTT.

J is TRBJ2-5 and V is TRBV3-1 (or the pseudogene TRBV3-2), with D perhaps TRBD2 (5 bases). V was pared by 0 bases and J by 7 bases, with 6 bases between. From germline, CDR1 is LGHDT and CDR2 YNNKEL (reference sequence). This CDR3 region has 12 residues. CDR3 loop: CASSQDEGTQYF. DNA of the CDR3: TGTGCCAGCAGCCAAGATGAGGGGACCCAGTACTTC.

The chain is built from TRBV7-9 and TRBJ2-1; D is unclear. CDR3 length: 15 residues. CDR1 is SEHNR and CDR2 is FQNEAQ in the germline V gene (reference sequence). V dropped 2 bases and J dropped 0 bases, with 8 bases sitting between them. This CDR3 reads CASSLYVGSYNEQFF. The CDR3 region has the DNA TGTGCCAGCAGCTTATACGTGGGCTCCTACAATGAGCAGTTCTTC.